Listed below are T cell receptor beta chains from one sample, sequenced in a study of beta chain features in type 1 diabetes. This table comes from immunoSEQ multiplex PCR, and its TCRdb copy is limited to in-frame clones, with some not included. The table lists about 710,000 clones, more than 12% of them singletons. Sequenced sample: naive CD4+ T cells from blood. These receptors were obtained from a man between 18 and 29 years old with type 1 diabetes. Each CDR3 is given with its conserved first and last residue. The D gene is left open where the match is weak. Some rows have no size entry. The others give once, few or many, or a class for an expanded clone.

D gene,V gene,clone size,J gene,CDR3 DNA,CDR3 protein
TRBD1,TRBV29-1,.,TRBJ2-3,TGCAGCGCGAGGTTGGACAGGGGTAGAGATACGCAGTATTTT,CSARLDRGRDTQYF
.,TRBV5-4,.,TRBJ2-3,TGTGCCACTTATGCGGGGACCCACACAGATACGCAGTATTTT,CATYAGTHTDTQYF
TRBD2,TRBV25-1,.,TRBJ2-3,TGTGCCAGCAGTCAATGGACTAGCGGGAGAGCAGATACGCAGTATTTT,CASSQWTSGRADTQYF
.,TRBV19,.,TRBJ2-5,TGTGCCAGTAGTATACGGGAGACCCAGTACTTC,CASSIRETQYF
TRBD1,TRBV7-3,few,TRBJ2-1,TGTGCCAGCAGTGTGCAGGGGGTAAGCTCCTACAATGAGCAGTTCTTC,CASSVQGVSSYNEQFF
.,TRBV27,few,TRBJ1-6,TGTGCCAGCAGTTTGCAGGGAATGCATTCACCCCTCCACTTT,CASSLQGMHSPLHF
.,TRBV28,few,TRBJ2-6,TGTGCCAGCAGAGAGTTCGGGTTGGCTGGGGCCAACGTCCTGACTTTC,CASREFGLAGANVLTF
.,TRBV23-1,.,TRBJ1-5,TGCGCCAGCAGCTCCCTGGCCAGGGGCAATCAGCCCCAGCATTTT,CASSSLARGNQPQHF
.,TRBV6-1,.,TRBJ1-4,TGTGCCAGCAGTGAAGAGGTTTACGAAAAACTGTTTTTT,CASSEEVYEKLFF
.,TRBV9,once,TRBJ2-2,TGTGCCAGCAGCGTATGGACCGGGGAGCTGTTTTTT,CASSVWTGELFF
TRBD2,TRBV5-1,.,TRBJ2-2,TGCGCCAGCAGCTTGGCCGAAGCGGGAGGGCACACCGGGGAGCTGTTTTTT,CASSLAEAGGHTGELFF
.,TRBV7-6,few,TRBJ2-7,TGTGCCAGCAGCTTAGGGCCGGGGACCTCTACATACGAGCAGTACTTC,CASSLGPGTSTYEQYF
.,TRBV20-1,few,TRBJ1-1,TGCAGTGCTATAGCTGGAGCTTTCTTT,CSAIAGAFF
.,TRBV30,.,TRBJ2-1,TGTGCCTGGCAGACCGGGGCGAGGGGCTCCTACAATGAGCAGTTCTTC,CAWQTGARGSYNEQFF
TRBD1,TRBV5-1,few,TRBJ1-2,TGCGCCAGCAGCGCGGACAGGGGCGGCTACACCTTC,CASSADRGGYTF
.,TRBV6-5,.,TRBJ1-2,TGTGCCAGCAGTTACTCAAGACCCCTTGGCTATGGCTACACCTTC,CASSYSRPLGYGYTF
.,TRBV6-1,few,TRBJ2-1,TGTGCCAGCAGTGAATTTGGACAGGAAAGCCCGGGGGCCTACAATGAGCAGTTCTTC,CASSEFGQESPGAYNEQFF
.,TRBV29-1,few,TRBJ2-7,TGCAGCGTTCGGACAGCCTACGAGCAGTACTTC,CSVRTAYEQYF
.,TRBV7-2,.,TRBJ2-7,TGTGCCAGCAGCTTACACTCCTACGAGCAGTACTTC,CASSLHSYEQYF
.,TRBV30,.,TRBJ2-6,TGTGCCTGGAGTGTAACCCTCTCTGGGGCCAACGTCCTGACTTTC,CAWSVTLSGANVLTF
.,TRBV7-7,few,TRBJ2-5,TGTGCTAGCAGCCGTGGGGGGTTTCAAGAGACCCAGTACTTC,CASSRGGFQETQYF
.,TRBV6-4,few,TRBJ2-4,TGTGCCAGCAGTGACGGAGGCATTCAGTACTTC,CASSDGGIQYF
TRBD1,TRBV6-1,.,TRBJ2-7,TGTGCCAGCAGCCGAGGACAGGTATACGAGCAGTACTTC,CASSRGQVYEQYF
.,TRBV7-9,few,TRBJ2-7,TGTGCCAGCAGCTTAGGGCGGGAAACAAAAATCTACGAGCAGTACTTC,CASSLGRETKIYEQYF
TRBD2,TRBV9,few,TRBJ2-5,TGTGCCAGCAGCGTAGGGGCGGGAGGCCTCCAAGAGACCCAGTACTTC,CASSVGAGGLQETQYF
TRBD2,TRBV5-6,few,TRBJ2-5,TGTGCCAGCAGCCCGGGACTAGCGGGCCAAGAGACCCAGTACTTC,CASSPGLAGQETQYF
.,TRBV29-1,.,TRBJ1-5,TGCAGCGTTATCCCCCAGGCCCGGGGGCCCCAGCATTTT,CSVIPQARGPQHF
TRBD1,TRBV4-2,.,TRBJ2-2,TGTGCCAGCAGTGGGACAGCCGCCCTCCTGAACACCGGGGAGCTGTTTTTT,CASSGTAALLNTGELFF
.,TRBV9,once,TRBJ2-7,TGTGCCAGCAGCCTAGGGGTAGGGATCGGGTACGAGCAGTACTTC,CASSLGVGIGYEQYF
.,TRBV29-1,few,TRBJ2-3,TGCAGCGTTTTCAGGTTAGATACGCAGTATTTT,CSVFRLDTQYF
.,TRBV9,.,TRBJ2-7,TGTGCCAGCAGCGCTAGTACGGGTCGAGTTTACGAGCAGTACTTC,CASSASTGRVYEQYF
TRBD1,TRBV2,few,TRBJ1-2,TGTGCCAGCAGGGTGGGACAGGGAAATGGCTACACCTTC,CASRVGQGNGYTF
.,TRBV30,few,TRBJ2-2,TGTGCCTGGAGTGTACTGAACACCGGGGAGCTGTTTTTT,CAWSVLNTGELFF
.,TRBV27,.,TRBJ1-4,TGTGCCAGCAGTTTAACAGAGGCTAGGGAAAAACTGTTTTTT,CASSLTEAREKLFF
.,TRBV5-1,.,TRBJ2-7,TGCGCCAGCAGCTTGGCAGAGGGATCCTACGAGCAGTACTTC,CASSLAEGSYEQYF
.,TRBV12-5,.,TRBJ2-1,TGTGCTAGTGGTTTGGGGGGGGCTCCCCCTCAGTTCTTC,CASGLGGAPPQFF
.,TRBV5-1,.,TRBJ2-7,TGCGCCAGCAGCTTGGCACCGAACTCCTACGAGCAGTACTTC,CASSLAPNSYEQYF
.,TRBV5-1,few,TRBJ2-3,TGCGCCAGCAGCTTTCCTAGCGCGGACACAGATACGCAGTATTTT,CASSFPSADTDTQYF
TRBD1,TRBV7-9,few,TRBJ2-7,TGTGCCAGCAGCTTAGTTGGGGACAGCACCTACGAGCAGTACTTC,CASSLVGDSTYEQYF
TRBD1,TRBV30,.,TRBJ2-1,TGTGCCTGGTCCCGGGACAGCGGATACAATGAGCAGTTCTTC,CAWSRDSGYNEQFF
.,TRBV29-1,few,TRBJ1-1,TGCAGCGTTAACAGGGAGAGGAACACTGAAGCTTTCTTT,CSVNRERNTEAFF
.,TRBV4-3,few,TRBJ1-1,TGCGCCAGCAGCCAAGAGAGCCAGGGCCTCGAGACTGAAGCTTTCTTT,CASSQESQGLETEAFF
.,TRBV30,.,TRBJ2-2,TGTGCCTGGAGTGGGAGCTTCGGGGAGCTGTTTTTT,CAWSGSFGELFF
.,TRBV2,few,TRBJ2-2,TGTGCCAGCAGAGGCGGGGACTTAACCGGGGAGCTGTTTTTT,CASRGGDLTGELFF
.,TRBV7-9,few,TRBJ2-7,TGTGCCAGCAGCCTTACTGGCGCTACCTACGAGCAGTACTTC,CASSLTGATYEQYF
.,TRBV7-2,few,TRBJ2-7,TGTGCCAGCAGGTATACAGGGTCCGAGCAGTACTTC,CASRYTGSEQYF
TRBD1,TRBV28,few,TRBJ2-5,TGTGCCAGCAGTTCCGGGACAGTGGAAGAGACCCAGTACTTC,CASSSGTVEETQYF